The next 30 T cell receptor beta chains were all read from a single sample in a study of post-analysis software for immune sequencing data. Findings and limits, study-wide: Compared with controls, patients had more of five or six TRBV segments, including TRBV5-6, TRBV5-1 and TRBV20-1.

Unique molecular identifiers tagged the TCR beta cDNA libraries. MiXCR, run by TCRdb on the PCR reads, gives a single entry per CDR3 protein. The profile shows roughly 600,000 distinct CDR3 sequences, roughly two fifths of them singletons. Antigens for these TCRs are unknown. Sequencing was carried out using blood. All receptors derive from a girl between 5 and 17 years old with multiple sclerosis.

This chain uses TRBV20-1 with TRBJ1-1, with D tentatively TRBD1 (5 bases). V was trimmed by 1 base and J by 1 base, leaving 13 bases between them. The CDR3 spans 15 residues. Germline CDR1 and CDR2: DFQATT and SNEGSKA (reference sequence). CDR3 DNA sequence: TGCAGTGCTAGAGTCGAGGGACGCTGGAACACTGAAGCTTTCTTT. The encoded protein is CSARVEGRWNTEAFF.

This chain joins TRBV3-1 and TRBJ2-3; TRBD2 aligns across 8 bases. Losses at the gene ends were 2 bases for V and 6 bases for J; bases not matched to a gene: 10. CDR1 is LGHDT and CDR2 is YNNKEL in the germline V gene (reference sequence). This CDR3 has 16 residues. The CDR3 DNA reads as TGTGCCAGCAGCCAATGGATTAGCGGGGTCACTGATACGCAGTATTTT. Translated: CASSQWISGVTDTQYF.

This clonotype has a handful of counts. The chain joins TRBV5-1 to TRBJ2-7; 9 nucleotides agree with TRBD1. Germline CDR1 reads SGHRS; CDR2 reads YFSETQ. The CDR3 has 15 amino acids. The V and J ends lost 3 bases and 4 bases, in that order; junction bases with no gene match: 8. The DNA for the CDR3 is TGCGCCAGCAGCTGGACGGGACAGGGTGGTTACGAGCAGTACTTC. Its protein product is CASSWTGQGGYEQYF. Complete variable domain (other parts from reference TRBV5-1 and TRBJ2-7): KAGVTQTPRYLIKTRGQQVTLSCSPISGHRSVSWYQQTPGQGLQFLFEYFSETQRNKGNFPGRFSGRQFSNSRSEMNVSTLELGDSALYLCASSWTGQGGYEQYFGPGTRLTVT.

The chain recombines TRBV12-3 or TRBV12-4 with TRBJ1-1, with D maybe TRBD1 (5 bases). Trimming pared 4 bases from V and 5 bases from J, leaving 8 bases between. The CDR3 runs 12 residues. The DNA for the CDR3 is TGTGCCAGCAGTTCGGGGGTAACTGAAGCTTTCTTT. Translation: CASSSGVTEAFF.

This sequence joins TRBV10-3 and TRBJ2-4; 7 nucleotides align to TRBD1. The end of the DNA is better explained by TRBJ2-7, so the J call may be wrong. Germline V CDR1 and CDR2: ENHRY, SYGVKD. The CDR3 is 12 amino acids. CDR3 coding DNA: TGTGCCATCAGTGAACAGGGGCGCGAGCAGTACTTC. It translates to CAISEQGREQYF.

This clonotype occurred a few times. This chain connects TRBV29-1 to TRBJ2-7; D is perhaps TRBD2 (6 bases). Germline-derived CDR1 and CDR2 are SQVTM and ANQGSEA. V was cut by 4 bases and J by 2 bases, with 15 bases left in between. There are 14 residues in the CDR3. CDR3 residues: CSVGGVLGAYEQYF. The CDR3 bases are TGCAGCGTTGGGGGGGTCCTTGGAGCCTACGAGCAGTACTTC.

This sequence joins TRBV13 and TRBJ2-1, with D possibly TRBD2 on 5 matching bases. Trimming shortened V by 5 bases and J by 10 bases, and 12 bases separated the two germline ends. Germline loops: CDR1 PRHDT, CDR2 FYEKMQ (reference sequence). There are 12 residues in the CDR3. CDR3: CASSQTRAEQFF. CDR3 bases: TGTGCCAGCAGCCAGACGAGGGCCGAGCAGTTCTTC.

The rearrangement links TRBV10-3 to TRBJ2-3; TRBD2 matches 12 bases. With V trimmed by 4 bases and J by 7 bases, 3 bases remained unmatched. There are 14 residues in the CDR3. Germline-derived CDR1 and CDR2 are ENHRY and SYGVKD. CDR3 protein: CAISGTSGENTQYF. CDR3 coding DNA: TGTGCCATCAGTGGGACTAGCGGGGAAAATACGCAGTATTTT.

The V gene is TRBV30, the J gene TRBJ2-7; D not resolved. With 0 bases removed from V and 9 bases from J, the gap between germline ends came to 15 bases. CDR3 size: 13 residues. Germline assignment: CDR1 GTSNPN and CDR2 SVGIG (reference sequence). CDR3 amino acids: CAWSVLDTDTQYF. The CDR3 nucleotides are TGTGCCTGGAGTGTTCTGGATACAGATACGCAGTACTTC.

This clonotype showed up just a few times. J is TRBJ2-7 and V is TRBV5-5; D unclear. Germline CDR1 reads SGHKS; CDR2 reads YYEKEE (reference sequence). The CDR3 runs to 15 residues. Trimming removed 4 bases from V and 5 bases from J, with 19 bases in between. CDR3 protein: CASSHTSASLDEQYF. The DNA of the CDR3 is TGTGCCAGCAGCCATACGTCGGCGAGCTTGGACGAGCAGTACTTC.

There are a few counts of this clonotype. At one end the junction does not follow the germline gene, possibly because of a read error. This chain uses TRBV6-5 with TRBJ2-3; D is possibly TRBD1 or TRBD2 (5 bases each). The CDR3 loop spans 15 amino acids. Germline V lookup: CDR1 MNHEY, CDR2 SVGAGI. In DNA form, the CDR3 reads TGTGCCAGCAGCTCCGGACCGAGGGGCACAGATACGCGGTATTTT. The encoded protein is CASSSGPRGTDTRYF.

The chain links TRBV7-8 to TRBJ1-2, with D perhaps matching TRBD1 (5 bases). Trimming took off 4 bases at V and 8 bases at J, with 17 bases between the two ends. CDR1 and CDR2 (germline): SGHVS, FQNEAQ. This CDR3 comprises 14 residues. CDR3: CASSSLGTMGGYTF. As DNA, the CDR3 is TGTGCCAGCAGCTCCCTTGGGACGATGGGAGGCTACACCTTC.

J is TRBJ1-4 and V is TRBV10-3; weak D call: TRBD1 (5 bases). V lost 3 bases and J 8 bases, leaving 13 bases between the germline ends. Germline CDR1 and CDR2: ENHRY and SYGVKD. CDR3 length equals 14 residues. DNA of the CDR3: TGTGCCATCAGTGATCCCAGGGCCGAGGAAAAACTGTTTTTT. Its translation: CAISDPRAEEKLFF.

This clonotype was counted a few times. V is TRBV6-5 and J is TRBJ2-1; 8 bases align to TRBD2. V trimming: 0 bases; J trimming: 12 bases; junction bases outside the gene matches: 1. Germline loops: CDR1 MNHEY, CDR2 SVGAGI. CDR3 size: 12 residues. DNA for the CDR3: TGTGCCAGCAGTTACTCTGCGGGGGGGCAGTTCTTC. Its translation is CASSYSAGGQFF.

The chain recombines TRBV7-8 with TRBJ1-1; D may be TRBD1 (5 bases). Germline CDR1 reads SGHVS; CDR2 reads FQNEAQ. The CDR3 consists of 13 residues. V was trimmed by 8 bases and J by 7 bases, leaving 17 bases between them. This CDR3 is CASQARVQGEAFF. CDR3 nucleotides: TGTGCCAGCCAAGCGAGGGTGCAGGGTGAAGCTTTCTTT.

This clonotype occurred once. The rearrangement joins TRBV12-3 or TRBV12-4 to TRBJ2-3; maybe TRBD2 (5 bases). V shed 3 bases and J shed 10 bases, with 11 bases lying between them. The CDR3 is made up of 12 amino acids. The DNA for the CDR3 is TGTGCCAGCAGTTTGAGCGGTGAACCGCAGTATTTT. Amino acids: CASSLSGEPQYF.

This chain links TRBV12-3 or TRBV12-4 with TRBJ2-1; D call uncertain. Trimming shortened V by 8 bases and J by 0 bases, and 8 bases separated the two germline ends. CDR3 length: 13 amino acids. The CDR3 loop is CASQDSSYNEQFF. Written as DNA, the CDR3 is TGTGCCAGCCAAGACTCCTCCTACAATGAGCAGTTCTTC.

The chain is built from TRBV3-1 and TRBJ1-2; D gene unclear. Germline lookup yields CDR1 LGHDT and CDR2 YNNKEL (reference sequence). The CDR3 extends over 15 amino acids. V was trimmed by 1 base and J by 4 bases, leaving 13 bases between them. Here the CDR3 DNA reads TGTGCCAGCAGCCAAGGAAGGGAAAAGGGCTATGGCTACACCTTC. This gives the protein CASSQGREKGYGYTF.

In this sample, this clonotype turned up once. The chain uses TRBV11-2 and TRBJ2-7; 10 bases map to TRBD1. This CDR3 is 17 amino acids long. Trimming removed 5 bases from V and 2 bases from J; junction bases left unmatched: 12. CDR1 and CDR2 from the germline V gene are SGHAT and FQNNGV. CDR3 residues: CASSPIGGQGDPYEQYF. The CDR3 region has the DNA TGTGCCAGCAGCCCAATCGGTGGACAGGGGGACCCCTACGAGCAGTACTTC.

CDR3 sequence reads: CASSPDREPYEQYF. The CDR3 DNA sequence: TGTGCCAGCAGTCCGGACAGGGAACCCTACGAGCAGTACTTC. The chain recombines TRBV6-2 or TRBV6-3 with TRBJ2-7; 8 nucleotides align to TRBD1. V shed 5 bases and J 2 bases; nucleotides not matched to a gene: 5. Per germline, CDR1 MNHEY and CDR2 SVGEGT. CDR3 length: 14 residues.

The CDR3, as DNA: TGTGCCAGCAGTCCGGACGGTGAAAAACTGTTTTTT. It encodes CASSPDGEKLFF. V and J are TRBV6-5 and TRBJ1-4; D remains ambiguous. Germline V lookup: CDR1 MNHEY, CDR2 SVGAGI. The CDR3 length is 12 residues. V lost 5 bases to trimming and J lost 7 bases, with 8 bases between them.

The V and J genes are TRBV29-1 and TRBJ2-1, with a tentative D call TRBD1 (6 bases). Germline V gene lookup returns CDR1 SQVTM and CDR2 ANQGSEA. V lost 4 bases and J lost 5, with 12 bases in between. This CDR3 region has 13 residues. CDR3 region: CSVGARGDNEQFF. In DNA, the CDR3 is TGCAGCGTTGGTGCCAGGGGTGACAATGAGCAGTTCTTC.

The V call is TRBV20-1, the J call TRBJ2-7, with D hard to call. Per the germline V gene, CDR1 is DFQATT and CDR2 is SNEGSKA (reference sequence). V was clipped by 0 bases and J by 2 bases, with 11 bases between them. This CDR3 region has 14 residues. The CDR3 protein is CSARDYGGAYEQYF. The CDR3 DNA reads TGCAGTGCTAGAGATTACGGCGGAGCCTACGAGCAGTACTTC.

This clonotype was detected only a few times. The V gene is TRBV12-3 or TRBV12-4, the J gene TRBJ2-7; maybe TRBD2 (6 bases). V lost 0 bases and J lost 2, with 11 bases in between. This CDR3 has 15 amino acids. The CDR3 protein is CASSLAWGVTYEQYF. As DNA, the CDR3 is TGTGCCAGCAGTTTAGCGTGGGGGGTCACCTACGAGCAGTACTTC.

The chain is built from TRBV12-3 or TRBV12-4 and TRBJ1-4, with 8 positions matching TRBD1. Trimming took 4 bases from V and 8 from J; bases not matched to a gene: 15. The CDR3 loop spans 17 amino acids. CDR3 nucleotides: TGTGCCAGCAGTTCGGGGACAGGAATTTTTTTAAAAGAAAAACTGTTTTTT. Its translation: CASSSGTGIFLKEKLFF.

This CDR3 is CASSQAKVAGGYRGETQYF. In DNA form, the CDR3 reads TGTGCCAGCAGCCAAGCGAAGGTAGCGGGGGGATACCGGGGAGAGACCCAGTACTTC. The chain links TRBV4-2 to TRBJ2-5; 10 bases fit TRBD2. Looked up from germline, CDR1 is LGHNA and CDR2 is YNFKEQ. V was pared by 1 base and J by 4 bases, with 15 bases of the junction left unmatched. CDR3 length: 19 amino acids.

There are a few counts of this clonotype. The gene calls are TRBV12-3 or TRBV12-4 and TRBJ2-7; TRBD1 matches at 8 bases. V lost 5 bases and J lost 3; bases outside the gene matches: 6. This CDR3 spans 14 amino acids. The CDR3 loop reads CASSKGGQVYEQYF. The CDR3 nucleotides read TGTGCCAGCAGTAAAGGGGGACAGGTCTACGAGCAGTACTTC.

This rearrangement joins TRBV4-1 to TRBJ1-1, with 7 positions matching TRBD1. Germline V lookup: CDR1 MGHRA, CDR2 YSYEKL. The CDR3 covers 14 residues. The ends lost 4 bases at V and 3 bases at J; junction bases unmatched: 5. The CDR3 nucleotides read TGCGCCAGCAGCCGGACAGGAGCGGACACTGAAGCTTTCTTT. Translation gives CASSRTGADTEAFF.

The chain employs TRBV29-1 and TRBJ2-5, with 10 bases aligning to TRBD2. The junction had 16 bases not matched to a gene; V was cut back by 4 bases and J by 5 bases. The CDR3 consists of 17 residues. Germline V gene lookup returns CDR1 SQVTM and CDR2 ANQGSEA. This chain's CDR3 is CSVGGTSGVTVLETQYF. DNA for the CDR3: TGCAGCGTTGGGGGAACTAGCGGGGTTACAGTGCTCGAGACCCAGTACTTC.

The chain recombines TRBV5-6 with TRBJ2-3; D is perhaps TRBD1 (6 bases). The CDR3 consists of 15 residues. The germline CDR1 and CDR2 sequences are SGHDT and YYEEEE. V was pared by 2 bases and J by 2 bases, with 12 bases between. CDR3 region: CASSFRQGFTDTQYF. The CDR3 coding sequence is TGTGCCAGCAGCTTTCGCCAGGGGTTCACAGATACGCAGTATTTT.